A selection of T cell receptor beta chains follows, all from one sample in a study of T cell responses to AZD1222 COVID-19 vaccine. This table comes from immunoSEQ multiplex PCR, and its TCRdb copy is limited to in-frame clones, with some not included. The sample has tens of thousands of clones; approximately 90% are singletons. The sequenced sample was peripheral blood, obtained on day 0 of AZD1222 vaccination. The receptor set was obtained from an adult in good health. Both conserved end residues are part of each CDR3. D genes are given only for firm matches. Expanded clones are given a class, and other clones once, few, many or no size at all.

clone_size j_call d_call v_call cdr3_nt cdr3_aa
. TRBJ2-7 TRBD1 TRBV5-4 TGTGCCAGCAGCCGGGGACAGGGTACGAACGAGCAGTACTTC CASSRGQGTNEQYF
. TRBJ2-1 TRBD2 TRBV5-1 TGCGCCAGCAGCTTTGGGACTAGCTCAACCAATGAGCAGTTCTTC CASSFGTSSTNEQFF
. TRBJ1-6 TRBD1 TRBV6-2/TRBV6-3 TGTGCCAGCAGTTACGGACAGGGCTATAATTCACCCCTCCACTTT CASSYGQGYNSPLHF
. TRBJ2-7 TRBD2 TRBV4-1 TGCGCCAGCAGCCCCCAGGCACTAGCGGGGGCCTACGAGCAGTACTTC CASSPQALAGAYEQYF
. TRBJ1-2 . TRBV9 TGTGCCAGCAGCGCCAGTAACAGCGCAATCTATGGCTACACCTTC CASSASNSAIYGYTF
. TRBJ1-1 . TRBV5-1 TGCGCCAGCAGTCGAGAGGGGGTGGCGATGGCTTTCTTT CASSREGVAMAFF
. TRBJ2-2 TRBD2 TRBV5-1 TGCGCCAGCAACCTAGCGGGAACGCCGAACACCGGGGAGCTGTTTTTT CASNLAGTPNTGELFF
. TRBJ1-2 . TRBV6-2/TRBV6-3 TGTGCCAGCAGTTACCTCGCAGTAGCTAACTATGGCTACACCTTC CASSYLAVANYGYTF
. TRBJ2-2 . TRBV30 TGTGCCTGGAGTAGCGGCACCGGGGAGCTGTTTTTT CAWSSGTGELFF
. TRBJ1-5 . TRBV6-1 TGTGCCAGCAGTGAGGGGGGTAATCAGCCCCAGCATTTT CASSEGGNQPQHF
. TRBJ1-5 TRBD1 TRBV7-2 TGTGCCAGCAGCTGGGGACAGGGTAATCAGCCCCAGCATTTT CASSWGQGNQPQHF
. TRBJ1-1 . TRBV4-2 TGTGCCAGCAGCCAGGCGGGAGAGATCACTGAAGCTTTCTTT CASSQAGEITEAFF
. TRBJ2-3 TRBD1 TRBV24-1 TGTGCCACCGCCGACAGGGGGCGGATTGATACGCAGTATTTT CATADRGRIDTQYF
. TRBJ2-7 TRBD1 TRBV27 TGTGCCAGCGGCCGCCGACAGGGGGCCAACGAGCAGTACTTC CASGRRQGANEQYF
. TRBJ2-5 . TRBV15 TGTGCCACCAGCAGAGCGACAGCGGGAGAGACCCAGTACTTC CATSRATAGETQYF
. TRBJ2-2 . TRBV10-3 TGTGCCATCAGTGATCCCGGGATCAACTTCGTCGCCGGGGAGCTGTTTTTT CAISDPGINFVAGELFF
once TRBJ1-2 . TRBV19 TGTGCCAGTAGTATAACAGGACCTAACTATGGCTACACCTTC CASSITGPNYGYTF
. TRBJ2-3 . TRBV7-2 TGTGCCAGCAGCTTAGTCTCCGTGGGGAGCACAGATACGCAGTATTTT CASSLVSVGSTDTQYF
. TRBJ2-7 . TRBV5-1 TGCGCCAGCAGCTTGGCCCCCACAGGGAATCTCGAGCAGTACTTC CASSLAPTGNLEQYF
. TRBJ1-5 TRBD1 TRBV6-5 TGTGCCAGCAGCCGACAGGGTTGGGGCAATCAGCCCCAGCATTTT CASSRQGWGNQPQHF
. TRBJ2-7 . TRBV6-6 TGTGCCAGCACTCGGGACACATACTCCTACGAGCAGTACTTC CASTRDTYSYEQYF
. TRBJ2-7 TRBD1 TRBV2 TGTGCCAGCAGTGGAGACAGGGGGACCTACGAGCAGTACTTC CASSGDRGTYEQYF
. TRBJ2-3 . TRBV30 TGTGCCTGGAGCCCGCTAGCGCCTAGCACAGATACGCAGTATTTT CAWSPLAPSTDTQYF
. TRBJ2-1 TRBD2 TRBV9 TGTGCCAGCAGCGCCCGACTAGCGGGAACCTACAATGAGCAGTTCTTC CASSARLAGTYNEQFF
once TRBJ2-1 TRBD2 TRBV6-5 TGTGCCATCCAAAAGGGACTAGCGGACGGTGAGCAGTTCTTC CAIQKGLADGEQFF
. TRBJ2-5 TRBD2 TRBV7-2 TGTGCCAGCAGCTCAAGACTAGCGGGGGTCGAGACCCAGTACTTC CASSSRLAGVETQYF
few TRBJ2-1 TRBD1 TRBV10-3 TGTGCCATCGGTTCCGGGACAGGGTCGGTAACCAATGAGCAGTTCTTC CAIGSGTGSVTNEQFF
. TRBJ1-1 . TRBV13 TGTGCCAGCACCTCTTACGGCTGGGGGTCCCCAGGGATGAACACTGAAGCTTTCTTT CASTSYGWGSPGMNTEAFF
. TRBJ1-4 . TRBV3-1/TRBV3-2 TGTGCCAGCAGCCCAATGAGGGGGACTAATGAAAAACTGTTTTTT CASSPMRGTNEKLFF
. TRBJ2-1 TRBD2 TRBV10-3 TGTGCCATCAGGGAAGGACTAGCGGACAATGAGCAGTTCTTC CAIREGLADNEQFF
. TRBJ1-3 . TRBV10-3 TGTGCCATCAGCTTTTCGACAGTATCTGGAAACACCATATATTTT CAISFSTVSGNTIYF
. TRBJ2-7 TRBD1 TRBV4-3 TGCGCCAGCAGCCAGGGGACAGGTTCTTCCTACGAGCAGTACTTC CASSQGTGSSYEQYF
. TRBJ1-5 . TRBV18 TGTGCCAGCTCACCAACGGCCCAACCTGTGGGGACAAGGTATCAGCCCCAGCATTTT CASSPTAQPVGTRYQPQHF
. TRBJ1-6 TRBD1 TRBV4-1 TGCGCCAGCAGCCAAGGACAGGGGGCAGTTGATGGAAATTCACCCCTCCACTTT CASSQGQGAVDGNSPLHF
. TRBJ1-5 . TRBV7-6 TGTGCCAGCAGCCCACCAAATAGCAATCAGCCCCAGCATTTT CASSPPNSNQPQHF
. TRBJ1-1 . TRBV11-2 TGTGCCAGCAGCTTAGGCAGGGTGATGAATGTGAACACTGAAGCTTTCTTT CASSLGRVMNVNTEAFF
. TRBJ1-1 . TRBV7-9 TGTGCCAGCAGGGTCAGGGTGGGCACTGAAGCTTTCTTT CASRVRVGTEAFF
. TRBJ2-1 TRBD1 TRBV19 TGTGCCTCCGACAGGGGTTTAAGGGATGAGCAGTTCTTC CASDRGLRDEQFF
. TRBJ1-5 TRBD1 TRBV6-2/TRBV6-3 TGTGCCAGCAACCCAATGGGACAGGGAGGTCAGCCCCAGCATTTT CASNPMGQGGQPQHF
. TRBJ2-7 . TRBV27 TGTGCCAGCAAAGGCAGCCACGAGCAGTACTTC CASKGSHEQYF
. TRBJ1-2 TRBD1 TRBV3-1/TRBV3-2 TGTGCCAGCAGCCAAGCTGGCAGGGGGCACTATGGCTACACCTTC CASSQAGRGHYGYTF
. TRBJ2-7 TRBD2 TRBV2 TGTGCCAGCATCCGACTAGCGGGGGGCTACGAGCAGTACTTC CASIRLAGGYEQYF
. TRBJ2-1 . TRBV9 TGTGCCAGCAGCGCCCGCGCGGGGTATGAGCAGTTCTTC CASSARAGYEQFF
. TRBJ2-1 . TRBV7-9 TGTGCCAGCAGCGTACCGTTAGGGGCTTCTAACAATGAGCAGTTCTTC CASSVPLGASNNEQFF
. TRBJ1-3 . TRBV5-4 TGTGCCAGCAGCTTGTGGAGTAGTCCTGGAAACACCATATATTTT CASSLWSSPGNTIYF
. TRBJ1-1 . TRBV19 TGTGCCAGTAGTATGATAGGGAACACTGAAGCTTTCTTT CASSMIGNTEAFF